This TCR beta chain was captured in a study of early T cells in non-severe SARS-CoV-2 infection. TCRdb fed the 5' RACE reads into MiXCR, producing one record per CDR3 protein. The data hold 25,000 to 30,000 distinct CDR3 sequences, with 4.5% to 5.5% observed a single time. This clonotype has at least ten counts. CDR3 length: 15 residues. J gave up 1 base and V 5 bases, and 8 bases lay outside the gene matches. Sequencing input: whole blood. The rearrangement links TRBV12-3 or TRBV12-4 to TRBJ2-7, with 7 bases identical to TRBD1. The TCR originated in an adult who was a healthcare worker with PCR-confirmed SARS-CoV-2 infection or an uninfected control (not recorded which). In DNA form, the CDR3 reads TGTGCCAGCAGTAACGACAGGGTTAAATCCTACGAGCAGTACTTC. Translated: CASSNDRVKSYEQYF.